This T cell receptor beta chain was observed in a study of blood T cell repertoires in COVID-19 (dated by TCRdb to 2019 to 2021). With regard to the full study: The collaborator samples originated in the United States, Italy and Spain and spanned the acute and convalescent phases of COVID-19. The repertoires were released in a freely available public database intended as a resource for research on the immune response to SARS-CoV-2. The dataset comprised deeply sampled blood TCRbeta repertoires from subjects exposed to, actively infected with, or recovered from COVID-19. Where HLA class I and class II types were available, the types were taken from metadata supplied by the sample provider, not from assay-based typing. A de-identified subject ID, COVID-19 status, age in years and sex were almost always included in the sample metadata. The prospective study material was composed of cDNA or gDNA derived from T cells, B-cell-depleted T cells, or PBMCs. Samples were obtained from the ongoing ImmuneRACE study (first 160 participants) and from about 1,300 subjects provided by 6 global collaborators.

TCRbeta CDR3 regions were amplified from genomic DNA by means of the immunoSEQ Assay, a bias-controlled multiplex PCR. From the authors' description of their analysis: The number of nucleated cells in each sample was estimated by amplification of reference gene primers within the assay. To quantify the absolute abundance of each unique TCRbeta CDR3 rearrangement, sequence reads were collapsed and filtered. Productive Simpson clonality was computed per sample as the square root of Simpson's diversity index over productive rearrangements. This is the immuneACCESS table as TCRdb keeps it, with only in-frame sequences that have V and J called. A part of the clones is gone; compared with another copy, unresolved V genes explain less than half, and the rest is unexplained. That table furnishes V, J and clone size, whereas the DNA furnished D and trimming. The sample table shows 300,000 to 400,000 clones, and 90% are seen once. The ten largest clones capture 2.6% of the sample.

In the case of this clone: Its antigen target is currently unknown. No base quality information exists; no much larger clone differs at one position.

What the authors observed across the whole study: The amount of clinical and demographic metadata varied by source and participant and was provided uncurated.

The CDR3 has 15 amino acids, counting the end cysteine and phenylalanine. Of all the DNA, just the CDR3 is kept, 45 bases in frame from base 1. The germline V gene (reference sequence) yields LNHDA for CDR1 and SQIVND for CDR2. Trimming removed 5 bases from V and 0 bases from J, leaving 11 bases between the germline ends. Enrolling through a virtual design, the prospective study's participants ranged in age from roughly 18 to 100 years and lived across roughly 24 United States geographic areas. In the prospective study, cohorts were assigned on the basis of participant-reported clinical history obtained from a screening survey and a study questionnaire. For ImmuneRACE Cohort 3, a participant was defined as recovered based on two consecutive negative NP/OP PCR tests, clearance by a healthcare professional, or resolution of symptoms. In the prospective study, mobile phlebotomists collected whole blood, serum and a nasopharyngeal or oropharyngeal swab from each participant. Over an approximately 2-month period, participants in the prospective study had the option of providing additional blood draws and questionnaires. Prospective study blood samples were shipped either frozen or at room temperature before DNA extraction.

Sample: PBMCs or T cells enriched from blood (not recorded which). The TCR comes from a man between 60 and 75 years old who had recovered from COVID-19. Here the chain combines TRBV19 and TRBJ1-5; no D segment can be confidently identified. CDR3 sequence: CASSAEGVSNQPQHF. The nucleotides are TGTGCCAGTAGTGCAGAGGGAGTTAGCAATCAGCCCCAGCATTTT.